Listed below are T cell receptor beta chains from one sample, sequenced in a study of tumor-infiltrating lymphocytes in primary liver carcinoma. Using its own MiXCR run on the multiplex PCR reads, TCRdb lists one record per CDR3 protein. Among around 37,000 distinct CDR3 sequences listed, approximately 82% were seen once. What was sequenced was tumor-adjacent normal liver tissue. The receptors shown here come from a man aged 35 to 55 with primary liver carcinoma and hepatitis B virus infection. CDR3s include the opening cysteine and the closing phenylalanine or tryptophan. D genes are given only for firm matches. Size tells how often a clone was seen (once, few, many) or the class of an expanded clone, and some rows leave it out.

abundance,j_gene,v_gene,d_gene,CDR3nt,CDR3aa
-,TRBJ2-3,TRBV28,-,TGTGCCAGCAGTTTCCTAGTGAGTTACACAGATACGCAGTATTTT,CASSFLVSYTDTQYF
-,TRBJ1-2,TRBV7-9,TRBD1,TGTGTTAGCAGATGGGACAGGGGGTCTCATGGCTACACCTTC,CVSRWDRGSHGYTF
-,TRBJ1-5,TRBV4-1,-,TGCGCCAGCGGTCCCATAGAGCGGGGCAATCAGCCCCAGCATTTT,CASGPIERGNQPQHF
-,TRBJ2-2,TRBV6-2/TRBV6-3,TRBD1,TGTGTCAGCAGTTACTCGGACACAGGGGAGCAGTTTTTT,CVSSYSDTGEQFF
few,TRBJ1-2,TRBV29-1,TRBD1,TGCAGCGTTGGCGGCAGGGGGTCTTCTGGCTACGCCTTC,CSVGGRGSSGYAF
-,TRBJ1-2,TRBV29-1,-,TGCGGCGTCAAGTTTGGACAGTCAATCTATGACTACACCTTC,CGVKFGQSIYDYTF
-,TRBJ2-7,TRBV29-1,-,TGCAGCGTTAAGTCAGCAAATTACGAGCAGTACTTC,CSVKSANYEQYF
few,TRBJ2-4,TRBV11-1,TRBD2,TGTGCCAGCATCTTGCCCGAGACTAGCGGGACCAAAAACATTCAGTACTTC,CASILPETSGTKNIQYF
medium-sized,TRBJ1-1,TRBV29-1,-,TGCAGCGTTGACGGGGGTCCCAGGGAGGCTTTCTTT,CSVDGGPREAFF
-,TRBJ2-3,TRBV5-6,-,TGTGCCAGCAGCCTCTCGCGGGACGAAGACACGCAGTATTTT,CASSLSRDEDTQYF
-,TRBJ1-6,TRBV5-4,TRBD1,TGTGCCGGCTCCGGACAGGGGTCACCCCTCCACTTT,CAGSGQGSPLHF
-,TRBJ2-3,TRBV6-2/TRBV6-3,TRBD2,TGTGCCAGCAGTTACCTAACGGGAGGGCCGACAGATATGCAGTATTTT,CASSYLTGGPTDMQYF
few,TRBJ2-3,TRBV20-1,-,TGCAGTGCTAGAGGCGACACAGATACGCAGTATTTT,CSARGDTDTQYF
-,TRBJ1-2,TRBV7-9,TRBD1,TGTGCCAGCAGCTTAAGACTGGGACAGTCACCCCCTTGGTATGGCTACACCTTC,CASSLRLGQSPPWYGYTF
-,TRBJ1-2,TRBV29-1,-,TGCAGCGGTCGACAAGTCGATGGCTACGCCTTC,CSGRQVDGYAF
-,TRBJ2-6,TRBV6-1,-,TGTGCCAGCGGTGAACAGCCCAAGGCTGGGGTCAACGTCCTGACTTTC,CASGEQPKAGVNVLTF
few,TRBJ1-1,TRBV11-2,-,TGTGCCAGCAGCTCTCCGGGGGACACTGATGCCTTCTTT,CASSSPGDTDAFF
many,TRBJ1-5,TRBV25-1,TRBD1,TGTGCCAGCATTACCCGGGAGACAGGGAGTCAGCCCCAGCATTTT,CASITRETGSQPQHF
-,TRBJ1-1,TRBV20-1,-,TGCAGTGCCAACGGCGGGGTGGACACTGAAGCTTTCTTT,CSANGGVDTEAFF
-,TRBJ2-1,TRBV6-1,-,TGCGCCAGCAGAGGGGGACAAGCGGGGCTTTATGAGCAGTTCTTT,CASRGGQAGLYEQFF
-,TRBJ2-2,TRBV6-2/TRBV6-3,-,TGTGCCAGCAGTTATGAGCAGTGGGTATACACCGGGGAGCTGTTTTTT,CASSYEQWVYTGELFF
-,TRBJ2-1,TRBV5-4,TRBD2,TGTGCCAACAGCTCCCGGACTAGCGGGAGGTATAATGAGCAGCTCTTC,CANSSRTSGRYNEQLF
-,TRBJ2-7,TRBV4-2,-,TGTGCCAGCAGTCAAGCCTACGAGCGGTACTTC,CASSQAYERYF
-,TRBJ1-2,TRBV5-6,-,TGTGCCAGCAGCGGCCGGGACGTCGAGAACGGCTACACCTTC,CASSGRDVENGYTF
-,TRBJ2-5,TRBV9,-,TGTGCCAGCAGCGTAGGGGCGGACACCATCCAAGAGACCCAGTACTTC,CASSVGADTIQETQYF
once,TRBJ2-2,TRBV11-3,TRBD1,TGTGCCAGCAGCTTAGCGACAGAGGGCACAGGGGAGCTGTCTTTT,CASSLATEGTGELSF
-,TRBJ2-3,TRBV5-5,-,TGTGCCAGTAGCTCGGCGGACAGTAGCACAGATACGCAGTATTTT,CASSSADSSTDTQYF
-,TRBJ2-1,TRBV12-3/TRBV12-4,-,TGTGCCAGCAGTGTCACGGGAATTTCGGCCAATGAGCAGTTCTTC,CASSVTGISANEQFF
-,TRBJ2-7,TRBV6-2/TRBV6-3,TRBD1,TGTGCCAGCATGATTTTCGGGACAGGGGGATACGAGCAGTACTTC,CASMIFGTGGYEQYF
-,TRBJ2-7,TRBV10-3,-,TGTACCATCAGTGATAGGTCCCGCTGGGTGTACGAGCAGTACTTC,CTISDRSRWVYEQYF
-,TRBJ2-1,TRBV6-5,-,TGTACCAGCAGTCACGGGAGTCGAAGTGAGCAGTTCTTC,CTSSHGSRSEQFF
-,TRBJ2-1,TRBV6-2/TRBV6-3,TRBD1,TGTGCCAGCAATTACGGGACAGATGCTCATGAGCAGTTCTTC,CASNYGTDAHEQFF
few,TRBJ2-1,TRBV6-2/TRBV6-3,TRBD1,TGTGCCAACAGTTACTTTACGGAGGGACAGGTCCCGTTCTTC,CANSYFTEGQVPFF
-,TRBJ2-1,TRBV29-1,TRBD1,TGCAGCTCAGAACAGGGGGTGGTTGAGCAGTTTTTC,CSSEQGVVEQFF
many,TRBJ2-3,TRBV5-1,TRBD2,TGCGCCAGCAGCTTGGAACCTAGCGGGGATACGCAGTATTTT,CASSLEPSGDTQYF
-,TRBJ1-4,TRBV30,-,TGTGCCTGGACTCCCGCGACTGTTAATGAAAAACTGTTTTTT,CAWTPATVNEKLFF
once,TRBJ2-3,TRBV6-5,TRBD2,TGTGACAGGAACCCAGGACTAGCGGGAGCAGATATGCAGTATTTT,CDRNPGLAGADMQYF
-,TRBJ1-1,TRBV11-3,-,TGTGCCAGCAGCACAGATTTGAACACTGAAGCTTTCTTT,CASSTDLNTEAFF
-,TRBJ2-7,TRBV6-2/TRBV6-3,-,TGTGTCAGCATTCGAACGGCAGGACCCTACGAGCACTACTTC,CVSIRTAGPYEHYF
-,TRBJ2-5,TRBV5-5,TRBD2,TGTGCCAGCAGCTTGATACTAGCGGGGGAAGGGAGCCAGTACTTC,CASSLILAGEGSQYF
-,TRBJ2-1,TRBV6-1,-,TGTGCCAGCAGTGAAGAAGCAGGAGGATACAATGAGCACTTCTTT,CASSEEAGGYNEHFF
-,TRBJ2-5,TRBV5-1,-,TGCGCCAGCAACATGAAGGCCAGCCTGGGGGAGACCCAGTACTTC,CASNMKASLGETQYF
many,TRBJ1-1,TRBV6-4,-,TGTGCCAGCAGTGACTCGGCAGAGATGAACACTGAAGCTTTCTTT,CASSDSAEMNTEAFF
-,TRBJ2-1,TRBV29-1,TRBD2,TGCAGCGTTAATAGTGGGAGGGCACCCTACGATGAGCAGTTCTTC,CSVNSGRAPYDEQFF
-,TRBJ2-1,TRBV7-9,TRBD2,TGTGCCAGCAGTTCTAGCGGTACGGTTAATGAGCAGTTCTTC,CASSSSGTVNEQFF
-,TRBJ2-1,TRBV5-6,TRBD2,TGTGCCAGCAACACGACTAGCGGGAGTACCTACAATGAGCAGTTCTTC,CASNTTSGSTYNEQFF
many,TRBJ2-3,TRBV4-1,TRBD1,TGCGCCAGCAGCCAGGACCGGGACAGAGTTGGAGATACGCAGTATTTT,CASSQDRDRVGDTQYF
medium-sized,TRBJ2-7,TRBV6-1,TRBD2,TGTGCCAGCAGTGAAGAGAGCGGGAGCTCCTACGAGCAGTACTTC,CASSEESGSSYEQYF
-,TRBJ2-6,TRBV29-1,-,TGCAGCGTTGAAGACACCTCGCAGAATACTGGGGTCAACGTCCTGGCTTTC,CSVEDTSQNTGVNVLAF
-,TRBJ2-5,TRBV15,-,TGTGCCACCAGCAGAGATCTGGACGGGGAGACCCAGTACTTC,CATSRDLDGETQYF
-,TRBJ1-1,TRBV6-5,-,TGTGACAGCATGGCGGCAGGACCGGGCGAAGCTTTCTTT,CDSMAAGPGEAFF
-,TRBJ2-5,TRBV28,-,TGTGCCAACAGTACACCACTGGGACGAGTCATGTCCTCCCAAGAGACCCAGTACTTC,CANSTPLGRVMSSQETQYF
-,TRBJ1-6,TRBV12-3/TRBV12-4,TRBD1,TGCGCCAGCAGTCAGACAGGGGAGTTAAATTCACCCCTCCACTTT,CASSQTGELNSPLHF
-,TRBJ2-3,TRBV10-2,-,TGCGCCAGCAGTGTTCCCTCTAGCAAATCGCAGTATTTT,CASSVPSSKSQYF
-,TRBJ2-7,TRBV30,-,TGTGCCTGGAGGGGCCTGGGTGTGAGGACCCCCTACGAGCAGTACTTC,CAWRGLGVRTPYEQYF
once,TRBJ2-1,TRBV4-3,-,TGCGCCGGCAGCCAAGATAGAGACACCCTATACAGTGTGCAGTTCTTC,CAGSQDRDTLYSVQFF
few,TRBJ2-2,TRBV6-2/TRBV6-3,-,TGTGCAAGCAGCGCGGGGGACACCGGGAAGCTGTTTTTT,CASSAGDTGKLFF